This T cell receptor beta chain stems from a study of blood T cell repertoires in COVID-19. Clones were sequenced by immunoSEQ multiplex PCR, and TCRdb holds only the in-frame ones, with some missing. The data hold around 150,000 clones, with approximately 86% observed a single time. The CDR3 is 13 amino acids. Trimming took 8 bases from V and 5 from J, leaving 13 bases between them. Germline assignment: CDR1 ENHRY and CDR2 SYGVKD. The TCR originated in a woman aged 40 to 50 with COVID-19, enrolled during active disease. The V call is TRBV10-3, the J call TRBJ2-1; perhaps TRBD1 as D (6 bases). Sequenced input: peripheral blood. For the CDR3, the DNA is TGTGCCATCCGCCGGGACATGGACAATGAGCAGTTCTTC. It translates to CAIRRDMDNEQFF.